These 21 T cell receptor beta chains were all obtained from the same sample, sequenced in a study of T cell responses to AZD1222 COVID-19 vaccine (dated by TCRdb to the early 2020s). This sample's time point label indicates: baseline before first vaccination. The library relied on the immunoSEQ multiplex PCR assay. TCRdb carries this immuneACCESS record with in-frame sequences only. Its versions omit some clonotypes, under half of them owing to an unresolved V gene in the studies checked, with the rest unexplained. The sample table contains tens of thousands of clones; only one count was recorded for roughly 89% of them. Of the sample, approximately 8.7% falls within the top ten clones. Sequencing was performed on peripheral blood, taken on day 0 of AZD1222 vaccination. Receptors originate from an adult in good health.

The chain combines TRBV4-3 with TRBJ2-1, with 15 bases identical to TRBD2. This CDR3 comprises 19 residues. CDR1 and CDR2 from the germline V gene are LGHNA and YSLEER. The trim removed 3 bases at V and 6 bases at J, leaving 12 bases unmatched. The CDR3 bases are TGCGCCAGCAGCCAGTCCCCCGGACTAGCGGGGGGGAAGGGCAATGAGCAGTTCTTC. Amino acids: CASSQSPGLAGGKGNEQFF.

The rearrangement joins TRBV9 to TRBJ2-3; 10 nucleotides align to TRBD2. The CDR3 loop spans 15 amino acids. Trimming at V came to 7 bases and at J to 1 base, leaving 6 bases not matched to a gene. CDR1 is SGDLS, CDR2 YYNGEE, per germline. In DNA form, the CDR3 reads TGTGCCAGCCCCCCAGGGACTAGCGGCACAGATACGCAGTATTTT. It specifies CASPPGTSGTDTQYF.

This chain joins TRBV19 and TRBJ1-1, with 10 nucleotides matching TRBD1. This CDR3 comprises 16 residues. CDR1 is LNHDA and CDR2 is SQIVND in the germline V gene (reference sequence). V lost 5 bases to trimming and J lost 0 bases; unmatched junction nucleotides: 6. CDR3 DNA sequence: TGTGCCAGTAGTCTACGGACAGGGGGAGTGAACACTGAAGCTTTCTTT. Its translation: CASSLRTGGVNTEAFF. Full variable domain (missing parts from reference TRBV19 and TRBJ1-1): DGGITQSPKYLFRKEGQNVTLSCEQNLNHDAMYWYRQDPGQGLRLIYYSQIVNDFQKGDIAEGYSVSREKKESFPLTVTSAQKNPTAFYLCASSLRTGGVNTEAFFGQGTRLTVV.

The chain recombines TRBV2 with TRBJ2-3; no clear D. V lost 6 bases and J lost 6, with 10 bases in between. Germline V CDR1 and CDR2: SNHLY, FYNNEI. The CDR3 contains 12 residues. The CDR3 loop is CASSNADDTQYF. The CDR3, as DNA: TGTGCCAGCAGCAACGCGGATGATACGCAGTATTTT.

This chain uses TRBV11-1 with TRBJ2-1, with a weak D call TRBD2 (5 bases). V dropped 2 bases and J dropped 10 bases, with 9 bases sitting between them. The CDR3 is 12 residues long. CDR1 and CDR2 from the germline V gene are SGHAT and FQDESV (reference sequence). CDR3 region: CASSLTSGEQFF. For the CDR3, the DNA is TGTGCCAGCAGCTTAACCAGCGGCGAGCAGTTCTTC.

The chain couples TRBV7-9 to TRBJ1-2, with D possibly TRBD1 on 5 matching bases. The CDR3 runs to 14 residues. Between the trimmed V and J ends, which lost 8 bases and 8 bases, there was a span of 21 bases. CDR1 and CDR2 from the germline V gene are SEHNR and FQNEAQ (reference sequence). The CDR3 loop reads CASFDQGKIKGYTF. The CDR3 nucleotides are TGTGCCAGCTTCGACCAGGGTAAAATAAAAGGCTACACCTTC.

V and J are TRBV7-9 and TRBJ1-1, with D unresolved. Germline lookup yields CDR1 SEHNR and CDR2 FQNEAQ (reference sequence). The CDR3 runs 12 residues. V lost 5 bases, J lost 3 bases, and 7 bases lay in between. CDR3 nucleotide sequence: TGTGCCAGCAGCCCACGAGACACTGAAGCTTTCTTT. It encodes CASSPRDTEAFF. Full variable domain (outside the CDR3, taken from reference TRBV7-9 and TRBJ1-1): DTGVSQNPRHKITKRGQNVTFRCDPISEHNRLYWYRQTLGQGPEFLTYFQNEAQLEKSRLLSDRFSAERPKGSFSTLEIQRTEQGDSAMYLCASSPRDTEAFFGQGTRLTVV.

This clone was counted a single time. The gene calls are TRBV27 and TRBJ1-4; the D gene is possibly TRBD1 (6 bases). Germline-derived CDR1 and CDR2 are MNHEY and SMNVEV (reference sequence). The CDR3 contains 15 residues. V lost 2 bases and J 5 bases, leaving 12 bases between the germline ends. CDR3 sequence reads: CASSLQGRGNEKLFF. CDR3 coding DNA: TGTGCCAGCAGTTTACAGGGCAGGGGAAATGAAAAACTGTTTTTT.

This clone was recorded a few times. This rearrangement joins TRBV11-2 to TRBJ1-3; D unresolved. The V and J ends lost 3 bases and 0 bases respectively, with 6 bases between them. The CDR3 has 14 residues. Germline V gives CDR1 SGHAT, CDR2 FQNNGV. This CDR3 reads CASSFTNSGNTIYF. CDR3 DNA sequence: TGTGCCAGCAGCTTCACCAACTCTGGAAACACCATATATTTT.

CDR3 region: CATSPATGGAETQYF. DNA of the CDR3: TGTGCCACCTCTCCGGCGACAGGGGGCGCGGAGACCCAGTACTTC. V and J are TRBV24-1 and TRBJ2-5; 10 nucleotides align to TRBD1. Germline V gene data show CDR1 as KGHDR and CDR2 as SFDVKD. The CDR3 loop spans 15 amino acids. With 9 bases clipped from V and 5 bases from J, the junction kept 11 bases outside the gene matches.

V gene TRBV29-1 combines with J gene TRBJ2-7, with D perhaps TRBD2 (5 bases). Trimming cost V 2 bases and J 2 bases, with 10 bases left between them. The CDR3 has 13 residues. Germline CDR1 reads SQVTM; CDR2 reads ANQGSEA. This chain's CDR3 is CSVEIEGAYEQYF. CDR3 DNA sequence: TGCAGCGTTGAAATCGAGGGAGCCTACGAGCAGTACTTC.

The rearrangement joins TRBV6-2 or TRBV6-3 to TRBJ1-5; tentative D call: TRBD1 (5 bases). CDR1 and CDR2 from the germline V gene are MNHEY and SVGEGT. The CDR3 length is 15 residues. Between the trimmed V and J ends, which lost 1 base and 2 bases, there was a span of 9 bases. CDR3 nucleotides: TGTGCCAGCAGTTACTATGGGGGAGGCAATCAGCCCCAGCATTTT. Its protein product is CASSYYGGGNQPQHF.

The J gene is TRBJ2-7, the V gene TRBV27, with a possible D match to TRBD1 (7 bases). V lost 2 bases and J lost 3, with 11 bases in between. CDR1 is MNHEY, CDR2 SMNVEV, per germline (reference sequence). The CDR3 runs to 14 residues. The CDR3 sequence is CASSLGGTVYEQYF. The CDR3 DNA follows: TGTGCCAGCAGTTTAGGAGGGACAGTCTACGAGCAGTACTTC.

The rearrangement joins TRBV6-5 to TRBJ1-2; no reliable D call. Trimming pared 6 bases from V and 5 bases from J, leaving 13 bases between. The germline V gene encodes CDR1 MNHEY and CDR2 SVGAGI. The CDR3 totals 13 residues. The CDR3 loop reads CASSLSYPYGYTF. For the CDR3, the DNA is TGTGCCAGCAGCCTCAGTTACCCGTATGGCTACACCTTC.

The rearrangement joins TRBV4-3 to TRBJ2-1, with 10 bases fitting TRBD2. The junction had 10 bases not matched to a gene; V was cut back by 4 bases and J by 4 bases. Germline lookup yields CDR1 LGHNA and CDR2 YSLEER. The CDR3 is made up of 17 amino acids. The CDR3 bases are TGCGCCAGCAGCCGCGTGCCCGGGACTAGCGATTACAATGAGCAGTTCTTC. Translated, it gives CASSRVPGTSDYNEQFF.

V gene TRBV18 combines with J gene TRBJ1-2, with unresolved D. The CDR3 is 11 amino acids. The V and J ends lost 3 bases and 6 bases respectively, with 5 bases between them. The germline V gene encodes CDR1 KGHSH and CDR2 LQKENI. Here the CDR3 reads CASSPDDGYTF. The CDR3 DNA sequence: TGTGCCAGCTCACCGGACGATGGCTACACCTTC. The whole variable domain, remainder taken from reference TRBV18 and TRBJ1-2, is NAGVMQNPRHLVRRRGQEARLRCSPMKGHSHVYWYRQLPEEGLKFMVYLQKENIIDESGMPKERFSAEFPKEGPSILRIQQVVRGDSAAYFCASSPDDGYTFGSGTRLTVV.

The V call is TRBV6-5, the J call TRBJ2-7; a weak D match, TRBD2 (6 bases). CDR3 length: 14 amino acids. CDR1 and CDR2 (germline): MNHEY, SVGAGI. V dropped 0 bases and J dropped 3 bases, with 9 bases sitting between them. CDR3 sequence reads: CASSYSTGVYEQYF. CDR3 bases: TGTGCCAGCAGTTACTCTACGGGGGTCTACGAGCAGTACTTC.

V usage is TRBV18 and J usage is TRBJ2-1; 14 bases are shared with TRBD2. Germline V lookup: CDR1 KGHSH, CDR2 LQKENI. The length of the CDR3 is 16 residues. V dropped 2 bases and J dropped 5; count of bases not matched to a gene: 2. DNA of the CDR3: TGTGCCAGCTCACCAGGGACTAGCGGGAGAAACAATGAGCAGTTCTTC. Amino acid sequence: CASSPGTSGRNNEQFF.

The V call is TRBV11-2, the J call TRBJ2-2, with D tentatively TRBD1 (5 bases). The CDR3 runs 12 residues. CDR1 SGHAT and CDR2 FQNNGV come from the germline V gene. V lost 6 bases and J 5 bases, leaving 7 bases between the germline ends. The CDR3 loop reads CASRPGTGELFF. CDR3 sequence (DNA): TGTGCCAGCAGACCAGGGACCGGGGAGCTGTTTTTT.

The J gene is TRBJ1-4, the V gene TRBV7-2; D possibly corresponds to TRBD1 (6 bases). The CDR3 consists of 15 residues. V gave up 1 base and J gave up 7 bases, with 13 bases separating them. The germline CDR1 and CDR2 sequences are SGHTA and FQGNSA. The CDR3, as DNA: TGTGCCAGCAGCTTAGTTGGGGGCCGAGCTGAAAAACTGTTTTTT. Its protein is CASSLVGGRAEKLFF. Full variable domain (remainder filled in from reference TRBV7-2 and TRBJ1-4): GAGVSQSPSNKVTEKGKDVELRCDPISGHTALYWYRQSLGQGLEFLIYFQGNSAPDKSGLPSDRFSAERTGGSVSTLTIQRTQQEDSAVYLCASSLVGGRAEKLFFGSGTQLSVL.

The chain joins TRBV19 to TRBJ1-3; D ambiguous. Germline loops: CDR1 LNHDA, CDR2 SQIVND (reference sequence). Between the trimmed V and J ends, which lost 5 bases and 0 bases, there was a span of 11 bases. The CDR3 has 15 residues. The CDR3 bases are TGTGCCAGTAGTGAACAACAGAGCTCTGGAAACACCATATATTTT. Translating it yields CASSEQQSSGNTIYF.